These T cell receptor beta chains were read from a single sample in a study of T-cell memory formation after mild COVID-19. TCRdb re-called the 5' RACE reads with MiXCR, one entry per CDR3 protein. The sample records fewer than 600,000 distinct CDR3 sequences, less than 25% being singletons. Sequencing was done on a sample of PBMCs or a T cell subset sorted from them (not recorded which). Source of these receptors: an adult woman who had mild COVID-19 (a few samples of this study predate the infection). Cell type and time point are not known. Each CDR3 is given with its conserved first and last residue. The order of the fields is J gene, V gene, D gene, CDR3 protein. D genes are given only for firm matches.

j_gene: TRBJ1-2; v_gene: TRBV5-5; d_gene: TRBD1; CDR3aa: CASSLAGQVGYGYTF
j_gene: TRBJ2-5; v_gene: TRBV5-6; d_gene: TRBD2; CDR3aa: CASSSRLAGGRLTQYF
j_gene: TRBJ1-1; v_gene: TRBV27; d_gene: TRBD1; CDR3aa: CASSLYRGGEAFF
j_gene: TRBJ2-7; v_gene: TRBV27; d_gene: -; CDR3aa: CASSLRAVPYEQYF
j_gene: TRBJ1-6; v_gene: TRBV19; d_gene: -; CDR3aa: CASNSGTLYNSPLHF
j_gene: TRBJ2-7; v_gene: TRBV3-1; d_gene: TRBD2; CDR3aa: CASSLSGTSNEQYF
j_gene: TRBJ1-3; v_gene: TRBV4-3; d_gene: TRBD1; CDR3aa: CASSPGGLGGNTIYF
j_gene: TRBJ2-3; v_gene: TRBV7-9; d_gene: -; CDR3aa: CASSSGTLTQYF
j_gene: TRBJ2-7; v_gene: TRBV20-1; d_gene: TRBD2; CDR3aa: CSASGTSNYEQYF
j_gene: TRBJ1-2; v_gene: TRBV20-1; d_gene: -; CDR3aa: CSARDGQNYGYTF
j_gene: TRBJ1-1; v_gene: TRBV7-8; d_gene: -; CDR3aa: CASSRIMNTEAFF
j_gene: TRBJ2-1; v_gene: TRBV29-1; d_gene: TRBD1; CDR3aa: CSVHGDRSYNEQFF
j_gene: TRBJ2-6; v_gene: TRBV12-3/TRBV12-4; d_gene: TRBD2; CDR3aa: CASTIASLAGPSGANVLTF
j_gene: TRBJ1-2; v_gene: TRBV29-1; d_gene: TRBD1; CDR3aa: CSVGDRQGENGGYTF
j_gene: TRBJ1-5; v_gene: TRBV5-6; d_gene: -; CDR3aa: CASRAEADPSQPQHF
j_gene: TRBJ1-5; v_gene: TRBV7-9; d_gene: -; CDR3aa: CASGTGNQPQHF
j_gene: TRBJ2-1; v_gene: TRBV29-1; d_gene: -; CDR3aa: CSVVIYNEQFF
j_gene: TRBJ2-7; v_gene: TRBV21-1; d_gene: -; CDR3aa: CASREHYEQYF
j_gene: TRBJ2-5; v_gene: TRBV27; d_gene: -; CDR3aa: CASKGQGRETQYF
j_gene: TRBJ1-5; v_gene: TRBV19; d_gene: -; CDR3aa: CASSAGDSNQPQHF
j_gene: TRBJ2-1; v_gene: TRBV5-4; d_gene: -; CDR3aa: CASSLAQWSSYNEQFF
j_gene: TRBJ2-1; v_gene: TRBV5-1; d_gene: TRBD1; CDR3aa: CASSSRQGVAGFF
j_gene: TRBJ2-1; v_gene: TRBV4-2; d_gene: TRBD2; CDR3aa: CASSQAGLARYNEQFF
j_gene: TRBJ2-7; v_gene: TRBV4-2; d_gene: TRBD1; CDR3aa: CASSQEGQGANEQYF
j_gene: TRBJ1-1; v_gene: TRBV5-5; d_gene: TRBD1; CDR3aa: CASSFDRVRTEAFF
j_gene: TRBJ1-2; v_gene: TRBV6-2/TRBV6-3; d_gene: -; CDR3aa: CASSYGAMADGYTF
j_gene: TRBJ2-1; v_gene: TRBV24-1; d_gene: -; CDR3aa: CATSGGLPSSYNEQFF
j_gene: TRBJ2-2; v_gene: TRBV7-6; d_gene: -; CDR3aa: CASRVEGDPGELFF
j_gene: TRBJ2-3; v_gene: TRBV6-2/TRBV6-3; d_gene: TRBD2; CDR3aa: CASSSTAGAADTQYF
j_gene: TRBJ1-6; v_gene: TRBV5-4; d_gene: -; CDR3aa: CASTYRREGSPLHF
j_gene: TRBJ2-3; v_gene: TRBV5-1; d_gene: -; CDR3aa: CASSLLWDAPTSTDTQYF
j_gene: TRBJ2-7; v_gene: TRBV14; d_gene: -; CDR3aa: CASSQDWRGGYEQYF
j_gene: TRBJ1-6; v_gene: TRBV11-3; d_gene: -; CDR3aa: CASRHRDNSYNSPLHF
j_gene: TRBJ1-1; v_gene: TRBV6-6; d_gene: -; CDR3aa: CATHNPGSPAMRAFF
j_gene: TRBJ1-1; v_gene: TRBV24-1; d_gene: -; CDR3aa: CATSDGGTEAFF
j_gene: TRBJ2-5; v_gene: TRBV7-2; d_gene: TRBD1; CDR3aa: CASSLELAGGGETQYF